The T cell receptor beta chain described here comes from a study of T cells in Graves' hyperthyroidism and ophthalmopathy. General study findings and limits: Most expanded thyroid clonotypes above 0.001 also appeared in blood. Model-based prediction identified ophthalmopathy a median around 6.5 months prior to its onset.

Researchers took RNA transcripts and amplified the TCR beta CDR3 regions from them. When the TCR CDR3 underwent first-round RT-PCR, the HTBI primer set was used. TCRdb independently ran MiXCR on the multiplex PCR reads; one entry per CDR3 protein. The sample has more than 550,000 distinct CDR3 sequences, approximately 42% seen once. This clonotype was recorded a few times. The antigen is undetermined. Diagnoses were made from clinical symptoms, serum measures (thyroxine and TRAb), thyroid ultrasound and orbital computed tomography. This CDR3 region has 16 residues. Trimming left V 0 bases short and J 4 bases short, with 17 bases between. Germline V lookup: CDR1 SGHRS, CDR2 YFSETQ.

The sample consisted of peripheral blood or thyroid tissue (not recorded which). The receptor comes from an adult man with Graves' disease, either hyperthyroidism or ophthalmopathy (not recorded which). This chain connects TRBV5-1 to TRBJ2-7; D tentatively fits TRBD1 or TRBD2 (5 bases each). This CDR3 reads CASSLASSQGKYEQYF. CDR3 coding DNA: TGCGCCAGCAGCTTGGCCTCTAGCCAGGGCAAGTACGAGCAGTACTTC.